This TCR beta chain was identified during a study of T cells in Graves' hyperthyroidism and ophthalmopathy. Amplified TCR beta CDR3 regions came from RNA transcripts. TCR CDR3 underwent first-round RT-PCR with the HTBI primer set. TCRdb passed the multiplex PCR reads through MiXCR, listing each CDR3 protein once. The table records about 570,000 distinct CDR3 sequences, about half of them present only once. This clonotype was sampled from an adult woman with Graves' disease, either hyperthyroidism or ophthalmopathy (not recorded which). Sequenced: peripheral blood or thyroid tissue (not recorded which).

DNA of the CDR3: TGTGCCAGCAGTCAAGACAGGGGGTCGGGTCAGCCCCAGCATTTT. This gives the protein CASSQDRGSGQPQHF. The chain recombines TRBV2 with TRBJ1-5; 9 bases agree with TRBD1. V trimming: 5 bases; J trimming: 6 bases; junction bases outside the gene matches: 8. The CDR3 runs 15 residues. The germline V gene encodes CDR1 SNHLY and CDR2 FYNNEI. The whole variable domain, remainder taken from reference TRBV2 and TRBJ1-5, is EPEVTQTPSHQVTQMGQEVILRCVPISNHLYFYWYRQILGQKVEFLVSFYNNEISEKSEIFDDQFSVERPDGSNFTLKIRSTKLEDSAMYFCASSQDRGSGQPQHFGDGTRLSIL.